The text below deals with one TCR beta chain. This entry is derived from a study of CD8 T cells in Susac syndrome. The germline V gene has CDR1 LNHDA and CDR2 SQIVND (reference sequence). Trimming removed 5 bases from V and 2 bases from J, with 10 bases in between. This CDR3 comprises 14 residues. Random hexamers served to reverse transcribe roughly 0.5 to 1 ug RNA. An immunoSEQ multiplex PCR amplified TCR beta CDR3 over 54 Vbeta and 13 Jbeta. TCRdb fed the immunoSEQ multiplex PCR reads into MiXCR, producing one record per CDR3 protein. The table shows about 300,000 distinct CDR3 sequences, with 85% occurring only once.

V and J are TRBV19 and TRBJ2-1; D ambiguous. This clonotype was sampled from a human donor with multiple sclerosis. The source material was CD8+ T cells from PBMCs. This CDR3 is CASSFPNAYNEQFF. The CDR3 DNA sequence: TGTGCCAGTAGTTTCCCAAATGCCTACAATGAGCAGTTCTTC.